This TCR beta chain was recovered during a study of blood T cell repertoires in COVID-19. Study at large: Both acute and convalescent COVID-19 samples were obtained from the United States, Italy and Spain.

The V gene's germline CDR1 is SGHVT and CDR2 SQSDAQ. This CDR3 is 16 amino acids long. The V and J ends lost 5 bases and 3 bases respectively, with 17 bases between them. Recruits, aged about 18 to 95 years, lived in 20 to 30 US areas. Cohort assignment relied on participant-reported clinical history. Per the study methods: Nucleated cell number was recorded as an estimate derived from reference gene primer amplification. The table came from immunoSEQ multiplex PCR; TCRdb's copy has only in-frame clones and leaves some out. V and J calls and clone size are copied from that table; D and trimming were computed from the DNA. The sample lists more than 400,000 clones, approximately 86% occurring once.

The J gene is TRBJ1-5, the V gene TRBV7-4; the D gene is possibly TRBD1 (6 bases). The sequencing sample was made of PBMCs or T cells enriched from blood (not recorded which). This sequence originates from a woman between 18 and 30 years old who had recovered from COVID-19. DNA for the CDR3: TGTGCCAGCAGCGCCAGAGTCAGGGGCCCCAATCAGCCCCAGCATTTT. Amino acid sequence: CASSARVRGPNQPQHF.